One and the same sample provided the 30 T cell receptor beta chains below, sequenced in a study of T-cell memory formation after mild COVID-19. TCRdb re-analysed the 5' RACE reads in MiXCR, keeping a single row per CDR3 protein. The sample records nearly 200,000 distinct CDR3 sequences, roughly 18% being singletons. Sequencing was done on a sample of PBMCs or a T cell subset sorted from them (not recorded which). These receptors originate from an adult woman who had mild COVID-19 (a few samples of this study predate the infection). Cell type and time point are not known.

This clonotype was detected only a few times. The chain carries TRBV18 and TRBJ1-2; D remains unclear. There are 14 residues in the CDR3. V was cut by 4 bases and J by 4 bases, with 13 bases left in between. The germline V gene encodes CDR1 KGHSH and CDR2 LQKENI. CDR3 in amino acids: CASSLSAEIYGYTF. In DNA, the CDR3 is TGTGCCAGCTCACTATCGGCAGAAATCTATGGCTACACCTTC.

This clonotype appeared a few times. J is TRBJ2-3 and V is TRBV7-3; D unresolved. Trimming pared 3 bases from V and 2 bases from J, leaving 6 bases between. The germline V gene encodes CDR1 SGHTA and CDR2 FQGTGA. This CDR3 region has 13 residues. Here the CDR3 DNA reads TGTGCCAGCAGCTTTACCCCCACAGATACGCAGTATTTT. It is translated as CASSFTPTDTQYF.

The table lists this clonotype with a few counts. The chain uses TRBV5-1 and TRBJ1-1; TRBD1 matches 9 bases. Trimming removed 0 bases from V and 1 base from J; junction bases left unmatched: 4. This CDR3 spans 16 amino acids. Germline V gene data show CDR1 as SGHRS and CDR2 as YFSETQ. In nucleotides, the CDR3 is TGCGCCAGCAGCTTGGTGATGGGACAGGGGAACACTGAAGCTTTCTTT. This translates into CASSLVMGQGNTEAFF.

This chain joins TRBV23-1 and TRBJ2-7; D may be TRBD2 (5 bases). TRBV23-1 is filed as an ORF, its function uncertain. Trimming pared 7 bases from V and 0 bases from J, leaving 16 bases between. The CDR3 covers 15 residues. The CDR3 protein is CASNPAEAHSYEQYF. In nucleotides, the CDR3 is TGCGCCAGCAACCCAGCGGAGGCCCACTCCTACGAGCAGTACTTC.

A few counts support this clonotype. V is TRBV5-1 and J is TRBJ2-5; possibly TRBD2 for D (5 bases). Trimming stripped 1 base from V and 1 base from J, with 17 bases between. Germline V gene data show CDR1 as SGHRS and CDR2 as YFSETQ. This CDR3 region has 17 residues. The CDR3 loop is CASSLNGGSPPQETQYF. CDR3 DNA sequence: TGCGCCAGCAGCTTGAATGGAGGCTCTCCCCCCCAAGAGACCCAGTACTTC.

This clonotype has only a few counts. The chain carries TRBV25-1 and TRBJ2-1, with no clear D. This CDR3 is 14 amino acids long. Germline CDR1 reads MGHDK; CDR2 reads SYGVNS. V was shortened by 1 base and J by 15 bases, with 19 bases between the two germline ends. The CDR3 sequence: CASSESGIESMAFF. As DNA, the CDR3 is TGTGCCAGCAGTGAATCCGGTATTGAAAGCATGGCGTTCTTC.

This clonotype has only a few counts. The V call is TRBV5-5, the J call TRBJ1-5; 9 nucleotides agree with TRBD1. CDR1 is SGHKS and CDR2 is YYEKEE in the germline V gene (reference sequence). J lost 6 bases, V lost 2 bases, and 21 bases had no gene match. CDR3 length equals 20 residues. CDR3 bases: TGTGCCAGCAGCTTCCGCCCGATCGAAGTTCCGGGACAGGGAGCTCAGCCCCAGCATTTT. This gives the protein CASSFRPIEVPGQGAQPQHF.

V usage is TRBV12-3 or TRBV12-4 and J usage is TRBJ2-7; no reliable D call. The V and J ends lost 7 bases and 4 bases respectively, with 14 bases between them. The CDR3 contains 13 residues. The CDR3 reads CASKFSFGYEQYF. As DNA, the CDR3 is TGTGCCAGCAAGTTTTCCTTCGGTTACGAGCAGTACTTC.

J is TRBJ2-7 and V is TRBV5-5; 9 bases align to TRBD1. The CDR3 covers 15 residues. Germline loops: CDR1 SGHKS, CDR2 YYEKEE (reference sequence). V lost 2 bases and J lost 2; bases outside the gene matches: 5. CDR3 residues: CASSFRTGDTYEQYF. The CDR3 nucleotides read TGTGCCAGCAGCTTCCGGACAGGGGACACCTACGAGCAGTACTTC.

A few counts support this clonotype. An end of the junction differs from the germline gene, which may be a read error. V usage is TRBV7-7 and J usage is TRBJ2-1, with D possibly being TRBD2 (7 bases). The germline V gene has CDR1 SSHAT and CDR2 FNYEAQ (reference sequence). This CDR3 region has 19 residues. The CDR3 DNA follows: TGTGCTAGCAGCCCACATCGATTAGGGGGAGGGCCGAATTACAATGAGCAGTTCTTC. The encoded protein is CASSPHRLGGGPNYNEQFF.

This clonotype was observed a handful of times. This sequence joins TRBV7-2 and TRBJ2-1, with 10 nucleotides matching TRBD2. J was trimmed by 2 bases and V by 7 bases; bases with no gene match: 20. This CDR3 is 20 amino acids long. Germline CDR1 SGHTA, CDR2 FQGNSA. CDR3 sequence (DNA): TGTGCCAGCACCTCCCCCGGGACTAGCGACCTGAGGGATACCTACAATGAGCAGTTCTTC. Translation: CASTSPGTSDLRDTYNEQFF.

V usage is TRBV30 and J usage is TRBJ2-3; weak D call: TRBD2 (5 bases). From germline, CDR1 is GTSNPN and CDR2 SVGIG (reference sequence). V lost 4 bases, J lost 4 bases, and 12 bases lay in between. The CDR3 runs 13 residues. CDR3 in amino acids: CAWTLGVPDTQYF. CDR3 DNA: TGTGCCTGGACTCTCGGGGTTCCAGATACGCAGTATTTT. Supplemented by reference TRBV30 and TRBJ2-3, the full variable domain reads SQTIHQWPATLVQPVGSPLSLECTVEGTSNPNLYWYRQAAGRGLQLLFYSVGIGQISSEVPQNLSASRPQDRQFILSSKKLLLSDSGFYLCAWTLGVPDTQYFGPGTRLTVL.

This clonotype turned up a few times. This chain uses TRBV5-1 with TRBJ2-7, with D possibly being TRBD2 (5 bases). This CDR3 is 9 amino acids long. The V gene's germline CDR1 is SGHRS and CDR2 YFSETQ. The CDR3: CAGGFEQYF. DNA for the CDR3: TGCGCTGGCGGGTTCGAGCAGTACTTC.

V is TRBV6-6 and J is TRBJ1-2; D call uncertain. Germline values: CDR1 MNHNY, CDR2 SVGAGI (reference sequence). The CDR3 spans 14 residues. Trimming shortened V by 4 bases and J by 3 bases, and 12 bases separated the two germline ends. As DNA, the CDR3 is TGTGCCAGCAGTTTGCTGTCCCGGGACTATGGCTACACCTTC. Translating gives CASSLLSRDYGYTF.

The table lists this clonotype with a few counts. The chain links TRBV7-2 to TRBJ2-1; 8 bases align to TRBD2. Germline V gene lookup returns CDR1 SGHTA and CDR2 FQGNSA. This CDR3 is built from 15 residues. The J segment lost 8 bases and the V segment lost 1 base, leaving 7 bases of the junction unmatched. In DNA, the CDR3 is TGTGCCAGCAGCTTAGAAGGACTAGCTATCTATGAGCAGTTCTTC. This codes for CASSLEGLAIYEQFF.

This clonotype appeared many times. CDR3 bases: TGTGCCAGCAGCGTCCGGCGAAGCACAGATACGCAGTATTTT. Protein product: CASSVRRSTDTQYF. V is TRBV6-5 and J is TRBJ2-3; D unclear. CDR1 MNHEY and CDR2 SVGAGI come from the germline V gene. There are 14 residues in the CDR3. V was shortened by 6 bases and J by 0 bases, with 10 bases between the two germline ends.

The CDR3 loop is CASSSRRSGITEAFF. CDR3 in DNA: TGTGCCAGCAGCTCGAGACGCTCTGGAATCACTGAAGCTTTCTTT. This rearrangement joins TRBV7-9 to TRBJ1-1; unclear D gene. The CDR3 totals 15 residues. Per the germline V gene, CDR1 is SEHNR and CDR2 is FQNEAQ (reference sequence). V was pared by 4 bases and J by 4 bases, with 16 bases between.

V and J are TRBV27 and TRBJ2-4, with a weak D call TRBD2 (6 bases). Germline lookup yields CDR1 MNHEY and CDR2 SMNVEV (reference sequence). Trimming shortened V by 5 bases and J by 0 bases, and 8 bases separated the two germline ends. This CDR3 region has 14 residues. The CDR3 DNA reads TGTGCCAGCAGTCGGAGGGTAGCCAAAAACATTCAGTACTTC. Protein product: CASSRRVAKNIQYF.

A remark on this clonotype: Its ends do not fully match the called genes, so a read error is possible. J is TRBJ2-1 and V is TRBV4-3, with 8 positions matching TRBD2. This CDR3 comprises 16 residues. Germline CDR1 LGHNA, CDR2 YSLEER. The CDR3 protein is CASTQSIAGFYNEQFF. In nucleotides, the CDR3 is TGCGCCAGCACCCAATCCATAGCGGGGTTTTACAATGAGCAGTTCTTC.

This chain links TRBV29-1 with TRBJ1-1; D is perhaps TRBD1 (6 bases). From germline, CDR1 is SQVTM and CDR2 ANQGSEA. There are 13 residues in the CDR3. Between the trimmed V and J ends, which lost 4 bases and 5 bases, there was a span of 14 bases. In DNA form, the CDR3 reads TGCAGCGTTGTAGGGGGGATGGGAACTGAAGCTTTCTTT. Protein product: CSVVGGMGTEAFF.

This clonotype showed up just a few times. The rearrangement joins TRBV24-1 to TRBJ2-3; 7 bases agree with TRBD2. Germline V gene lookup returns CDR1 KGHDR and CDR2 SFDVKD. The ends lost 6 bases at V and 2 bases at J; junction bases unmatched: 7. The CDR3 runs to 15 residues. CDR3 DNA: TGTGCCACCAGTTCGTCTAGCGGCTTCACAGATACGCAGTATTTT. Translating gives CATSSSSGFTDTQYF.

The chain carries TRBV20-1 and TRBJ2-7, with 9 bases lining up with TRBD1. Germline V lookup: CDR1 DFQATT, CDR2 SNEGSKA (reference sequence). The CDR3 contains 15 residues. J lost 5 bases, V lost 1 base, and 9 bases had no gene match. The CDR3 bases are TGCAGTGCTAGAGTGGCAGGACAGGGGTGGGACGAGCAGTACTTC. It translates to CSARVAGQGWDEQYF.

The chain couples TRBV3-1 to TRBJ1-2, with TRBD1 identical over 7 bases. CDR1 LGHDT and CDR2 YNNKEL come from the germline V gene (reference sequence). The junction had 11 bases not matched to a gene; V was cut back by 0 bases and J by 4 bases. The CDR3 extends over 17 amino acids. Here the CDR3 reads CASSQDRIGDRSYGYTF. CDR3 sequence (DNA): TGTGCCAGCAGCCAAGATAGGATTGGGGACAGAAGCTATGGCTACACCTTC.

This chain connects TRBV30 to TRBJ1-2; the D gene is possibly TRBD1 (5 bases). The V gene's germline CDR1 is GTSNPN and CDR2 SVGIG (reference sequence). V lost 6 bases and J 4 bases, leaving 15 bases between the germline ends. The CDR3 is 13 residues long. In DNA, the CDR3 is TGTGCCTGTGGGCAGGGTACTTTCTATGGCTACACCTTC. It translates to CACGQGTFYGYTF.

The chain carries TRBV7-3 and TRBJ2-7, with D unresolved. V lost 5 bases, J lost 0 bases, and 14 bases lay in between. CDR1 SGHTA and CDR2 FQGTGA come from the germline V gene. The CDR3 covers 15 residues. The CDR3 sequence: CASSPSPGPSYEQYF. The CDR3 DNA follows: TGTGCCAGCAGCCCCAGTCCGGGTCCCTCCTACGAGCAGTACTTC.

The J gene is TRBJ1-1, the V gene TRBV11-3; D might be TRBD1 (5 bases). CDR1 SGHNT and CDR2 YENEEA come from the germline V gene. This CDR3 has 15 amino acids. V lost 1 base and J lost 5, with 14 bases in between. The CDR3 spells CASSLVGGGWTEAFF. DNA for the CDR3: TGTGCCAGCAGCTTAGTCGGGGGGGGTTGGACTGAAGCTTTCTTT.

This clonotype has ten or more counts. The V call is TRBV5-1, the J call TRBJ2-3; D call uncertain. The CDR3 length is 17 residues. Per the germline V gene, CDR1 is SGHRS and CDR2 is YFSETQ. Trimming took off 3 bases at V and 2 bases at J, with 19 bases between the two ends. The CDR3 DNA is TGCGCCAGCAGCTCTCCCCTCGGGTCCTTCGACACAGATACGCAGTATTTT. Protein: CASSSPLGSFDTDTQYF.

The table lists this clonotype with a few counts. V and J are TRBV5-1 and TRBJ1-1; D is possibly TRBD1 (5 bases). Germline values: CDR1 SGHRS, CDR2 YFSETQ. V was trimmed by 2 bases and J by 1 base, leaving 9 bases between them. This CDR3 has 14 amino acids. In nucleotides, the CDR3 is TGCGCCAGCAGCTTACGACAGTCGAACACTGAAGCTTTCTTT. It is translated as CASSLRQSNTEAFF. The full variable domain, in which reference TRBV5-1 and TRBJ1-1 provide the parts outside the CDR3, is KAGVTQTPRYLIKTRGQQVTLSCSPISGHRSVSWYQQTPGQGLQFLFEYFSETQRNKGNFPGRFSGRQFSNSRSEMNVSTLELGDSALYLCASSLRQSNTEAFFGQGTRLTVV.

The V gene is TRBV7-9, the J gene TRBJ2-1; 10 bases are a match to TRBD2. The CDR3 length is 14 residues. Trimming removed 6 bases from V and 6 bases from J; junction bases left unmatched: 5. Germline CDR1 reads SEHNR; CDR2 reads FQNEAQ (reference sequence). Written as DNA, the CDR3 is TGTGCCAGCAGAGCTAGCGGGAGCCCCAATGAGCAGTTCTTC. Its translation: CASRASGSPNEQFF.

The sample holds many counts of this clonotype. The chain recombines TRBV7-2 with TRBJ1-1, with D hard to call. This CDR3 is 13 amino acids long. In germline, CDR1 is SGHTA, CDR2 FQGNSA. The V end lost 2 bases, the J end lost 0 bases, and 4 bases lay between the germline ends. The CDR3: CASSLQVNTEAFF. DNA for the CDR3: TGTGCCAGCAGCTTACAGGTGAACACTGAAGCTTTCTTT.